This T cell receptor (beta chain) emerged from a study of blood T cell repertoires in COVID-19. V lost 6 bases and J 2 bases, leaving 17 bases between the germline ends. This CDR3 spans 15 amino acids. Germline V gene lookup returns CDR1 MDHEN and CDR2 SYDVKM. The data were produced by immunoSEQ multiplex PCR, yet TCRdb's version contains in-frame clones alone and is incomplete. The table lists approximately 270,000 clones, roughly 85% of them singletons. The sequenced sample was PBMCs or T cells enriched from blood (not recorded which). The receptor was isolated from a woman in her twenties or thirties who had recovered from COVID-19. V usage is TRBV28 and J usage is TRBJ2-7; D might be TRBD2 (6 bases). In DNA form, the CDR3 reads TGTGCCAGCAGCACCTATCTCGGGGGTACCTACGAGCAGTACTTC. Translated, it gives CASSTYLGGTYEQYF. The variable domain in full, completed from reference TRBV28 and TRBJ2-7, reads DVKVTQSSRYLVKRTGEKVFLECVQDMDHENMFWYRQDPGLGLRLIYFSYDVKMKEKGDIPEGYSVSREKKERFSLILESASTNQTSMYLCASSTYLGGTYEQYFGPGTRLTVT.